This T cell receptor beta chain was sequenced for a study of cytotoxic CD8 clonotypes in ibrutinib-treated CLL. Study findings and constraints: Clonality (at baseline) was higher than in age-matched healthy donors and tracked circulating CD8+ T-cell counts. For progressing versus sustained-remission patients, sampling times were not the same.

Concerning this clone: No antigen is known for it.

CDR3 length: 12 residues. CDR1 is LNHDA, CDR2 SQIVND, per germline (reference sequence). V dropped 8 bases and J dropped 4 bases, with 10 bases sitting between them. The table came from immunoSEQ multiplex PCR; TCRdb's copy has only in-frame clones and leaves some out. Of fewer than 10,000 clones detected, more than 70% appear once; the ten largest clones hold about 40%. This TCR was recovered from a human donor with chronic lymphocytic leukemia. The input for sequencing was PBMCs, taken before ibrutinib treatment. The genes are TRBV19 and TRBJ2-3; possible D gene TRBD2, 6 bases. DNA for the CDR3: TGTGCCAGTGGGCGGGGTGCAGATACGCAGTATTTT. Amino acids: CASGRGADTQYF.